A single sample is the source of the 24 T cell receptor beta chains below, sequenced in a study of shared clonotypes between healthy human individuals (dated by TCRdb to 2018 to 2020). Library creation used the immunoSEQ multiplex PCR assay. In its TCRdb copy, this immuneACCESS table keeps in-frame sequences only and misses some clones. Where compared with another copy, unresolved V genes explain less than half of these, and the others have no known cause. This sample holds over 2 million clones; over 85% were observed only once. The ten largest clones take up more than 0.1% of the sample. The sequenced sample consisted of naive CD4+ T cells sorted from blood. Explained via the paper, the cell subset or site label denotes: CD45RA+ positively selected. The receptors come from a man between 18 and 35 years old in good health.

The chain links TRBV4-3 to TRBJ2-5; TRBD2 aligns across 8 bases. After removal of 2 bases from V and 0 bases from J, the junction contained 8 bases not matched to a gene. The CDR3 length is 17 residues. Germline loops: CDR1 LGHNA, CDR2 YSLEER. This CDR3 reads CASSQTPLAGYQETQYF. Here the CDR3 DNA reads TGCGCCAGCAGCCAAACCCCCCTAGCGGGCTACCAAGAGACCCAGTACTTC.

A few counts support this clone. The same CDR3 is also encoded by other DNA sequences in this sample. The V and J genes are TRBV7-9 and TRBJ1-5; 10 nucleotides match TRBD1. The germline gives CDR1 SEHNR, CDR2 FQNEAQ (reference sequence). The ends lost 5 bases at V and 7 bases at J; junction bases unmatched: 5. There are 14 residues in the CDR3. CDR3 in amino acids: CASSLDRGDQPQHF. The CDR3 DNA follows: TGTGCCAGCAGCCTGGACAGGGGGGACCAGCCCCAGCATTTT.

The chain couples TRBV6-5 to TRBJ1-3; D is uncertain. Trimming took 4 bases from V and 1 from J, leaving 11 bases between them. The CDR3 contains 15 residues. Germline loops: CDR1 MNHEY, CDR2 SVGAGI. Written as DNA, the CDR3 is TGTGCCAGCAGTTTAGGAGTAGGGTCTGGAAACACCATATATTTT. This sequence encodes CASSLGVGSGNTIYF.

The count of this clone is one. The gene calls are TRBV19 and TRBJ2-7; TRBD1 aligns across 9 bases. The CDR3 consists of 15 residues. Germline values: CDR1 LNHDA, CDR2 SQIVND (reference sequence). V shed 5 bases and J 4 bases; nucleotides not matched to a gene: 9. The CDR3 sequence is CASSRNQGQGYEQYF. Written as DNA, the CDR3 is TGTGCCAGTAGTCGAAATCAAGGACAGGGGTACGAGCAGTACTTC.

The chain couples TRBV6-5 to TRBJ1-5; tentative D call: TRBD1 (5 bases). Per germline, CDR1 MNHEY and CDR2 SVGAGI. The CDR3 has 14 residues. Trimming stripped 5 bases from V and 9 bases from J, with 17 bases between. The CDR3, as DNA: TGTGCCAGCAGTATGGACATGGTCAGTCGGCCCCAGCATTTT. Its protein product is CASSMDMVSRPQHF.

The CDR3 reads CAWRFFGTGSVGYTF. Here the CDR3 DNA reads TGTGCCTGGAGATTCTTCGGGACAGGGTCGGTTGGCTACACCTTC. The chain combines TRBV30 with TRBJ1-2, with 9 bases identical to TRBD1. Germline lookup yields CDR1 GTSNPN and CDR2 SVGIG (reference sequence). V gave up 3 bases and J gave up 7 bases; unmatched junction bases: 12. The CDR3 length is 15 residues. The full variable domain, completed using reference TRBV30 and TRBJ1-2, is SQTIHQWPATLVQPVGSPLSLECTVEGTSNPNLYWYRQAAGRGLQLLFYSVGIGQISSEVPQNLSASRPQDRQFILSSKKLLLSDSGFYLCAWRFFGTGSVGYTFGSGTRLTVV.

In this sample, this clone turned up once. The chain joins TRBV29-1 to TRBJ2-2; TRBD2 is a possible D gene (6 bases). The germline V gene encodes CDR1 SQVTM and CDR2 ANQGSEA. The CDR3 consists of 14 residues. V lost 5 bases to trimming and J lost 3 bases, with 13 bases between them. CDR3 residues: CSVRGSRDTGELFF. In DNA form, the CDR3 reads TGCAGCGTTCGGGGGTCCCGGGACACCGGGGAGCTGTTTTTT.

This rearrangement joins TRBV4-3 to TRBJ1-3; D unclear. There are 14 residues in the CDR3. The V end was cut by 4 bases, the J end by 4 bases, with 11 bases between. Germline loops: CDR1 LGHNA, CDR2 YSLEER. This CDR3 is CASSREGQGNTIYF. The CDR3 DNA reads TGCGCCAGCAGCCGAGAAGGTCAGGGAAACACCATATATTTT.

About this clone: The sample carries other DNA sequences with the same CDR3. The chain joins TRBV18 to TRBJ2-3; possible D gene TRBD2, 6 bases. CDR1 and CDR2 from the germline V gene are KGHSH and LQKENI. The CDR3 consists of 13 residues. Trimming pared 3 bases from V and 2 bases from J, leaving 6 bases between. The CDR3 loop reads CASSPGLTDTQYF. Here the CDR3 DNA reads TGTGCCAGCTCACCGGGACTCACAGATACGCAGTATTTT.

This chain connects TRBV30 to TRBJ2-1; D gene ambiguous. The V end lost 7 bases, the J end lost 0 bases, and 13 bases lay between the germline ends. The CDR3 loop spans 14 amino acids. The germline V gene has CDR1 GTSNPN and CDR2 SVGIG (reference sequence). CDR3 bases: TGTGCCTTACATGACCAGAGCTCCTACAATGAGCAGTTCTTC. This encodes CALHDQSSYNEQFF.

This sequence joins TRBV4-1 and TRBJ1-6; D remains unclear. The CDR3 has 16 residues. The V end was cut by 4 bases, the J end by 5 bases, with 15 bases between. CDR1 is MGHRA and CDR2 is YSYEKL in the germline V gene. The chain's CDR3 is CASSRFEVFDNSPLHF. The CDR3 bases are TGCGCCAGCAGCCGGTTTGAGGTGTTCGATAATTCACCCCTCCACTTT.

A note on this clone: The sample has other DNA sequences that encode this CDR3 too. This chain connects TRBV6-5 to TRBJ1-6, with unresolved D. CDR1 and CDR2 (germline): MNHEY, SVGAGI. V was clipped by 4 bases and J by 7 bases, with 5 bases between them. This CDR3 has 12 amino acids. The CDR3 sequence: CASSSGNSPLHF. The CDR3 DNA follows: TGTGCCAGCAGTTCCGGGAATTCACCCCTCCACTTT.

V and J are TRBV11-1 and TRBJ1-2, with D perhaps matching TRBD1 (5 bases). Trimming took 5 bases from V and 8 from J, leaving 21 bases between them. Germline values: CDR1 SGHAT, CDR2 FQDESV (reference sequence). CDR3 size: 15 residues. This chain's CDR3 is CASSHQGAGLKGYTF. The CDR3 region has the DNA TGTGCCAGCAGCCACCAAGGGGCAGGGTTAAAAGGCTACACCTTC.

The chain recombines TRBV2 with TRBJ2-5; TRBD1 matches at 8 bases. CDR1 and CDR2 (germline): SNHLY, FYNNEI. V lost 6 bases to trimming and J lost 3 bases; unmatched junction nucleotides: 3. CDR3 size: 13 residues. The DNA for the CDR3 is TGTGCCAGCAGAGGACAGGGTGAAGAGACCCAGTACTTC. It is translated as CASRGQGEETQYF.

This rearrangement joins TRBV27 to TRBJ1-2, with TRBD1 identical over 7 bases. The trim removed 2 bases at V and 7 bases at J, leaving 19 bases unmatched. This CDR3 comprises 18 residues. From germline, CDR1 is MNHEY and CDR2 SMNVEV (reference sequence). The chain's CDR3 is CASSLRFGVTGIRGGYTF. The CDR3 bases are TGTGCCAGCAGTTTAAGGTTCGGGGTGACAGGGATCAGAGGTGGCTACACCTTC.

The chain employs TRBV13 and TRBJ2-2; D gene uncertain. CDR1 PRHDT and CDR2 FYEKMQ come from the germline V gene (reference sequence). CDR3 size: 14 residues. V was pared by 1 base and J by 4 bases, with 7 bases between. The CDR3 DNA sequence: TGTGCCAGCAGCTTAGTACGGGCCACCGGGGAGCTGTTTTTT. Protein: CASSLVRATGELFF.

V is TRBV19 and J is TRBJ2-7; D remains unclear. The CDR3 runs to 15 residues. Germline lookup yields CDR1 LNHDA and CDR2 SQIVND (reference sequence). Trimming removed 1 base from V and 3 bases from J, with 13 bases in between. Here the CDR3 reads CASSIGKATIYEQYF. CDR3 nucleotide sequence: TGTGCCAGTAGTATAGGGAAAGCGACAATCTACGAGCAGTACTTC. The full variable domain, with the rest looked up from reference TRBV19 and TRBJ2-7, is DGGITQSPKYLFRKEGQNVTLSCEQNLNHDAMYWYRQDPGQGLRLIYYSQIVNDFQKGDIAEGYSVSREKKESFPLTVTSAQKNPTAFYLCASSIGKATIYEQYFGPGTRLTVT.

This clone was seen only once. The CDR3 protein is CATSRDRTGGETQYF. The CDR3, as DNA: TGTGCCACCAGCAGAGACCGGACAGGGGGAGAGACCCAGTACTTC. J is TRBJ2-5 and V is TRBV15; 10 nucleotides agree with TRBD1. With 0 bases clipped from V and 4 bases from J, the junction kept 2 bases outside the gene matches. The germline V gene encodes CDR1 LNHNV and CDR2 YYDKDF (reference sequence). CDR3 size: 15 residues. Combining the CDR3 with reference TRBV15 and TRBJ2-5 gives the whole variable domain DAMVIQNPRYQVTQFGKPVTLSCSQTLNHNVMYWYQQKSSQAPKLLFHYYDKDFNNEADTPDNFQSRRPNTSFCFLDIRSPGLGDTAMYLCATSRDRTGGETQYFGPGTRLLVL.

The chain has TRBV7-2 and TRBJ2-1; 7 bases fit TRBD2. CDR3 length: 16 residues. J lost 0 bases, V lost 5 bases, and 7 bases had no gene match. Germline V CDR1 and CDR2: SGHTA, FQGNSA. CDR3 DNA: TGTGCCAGCAGCCCGAGTTGGGGGGGCTCCTACAATGAGCAGTTCTTC. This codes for CASSPSWGGSYNEQFF.

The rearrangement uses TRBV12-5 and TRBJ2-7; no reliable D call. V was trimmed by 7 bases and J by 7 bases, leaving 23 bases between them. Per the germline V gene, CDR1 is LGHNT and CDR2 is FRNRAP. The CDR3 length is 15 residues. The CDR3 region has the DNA TGTGCTAGTGCCTCCGGGTCCTATTCCTACTCGGAGCAGTACTTC. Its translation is CASASGSYSYSEQYF.

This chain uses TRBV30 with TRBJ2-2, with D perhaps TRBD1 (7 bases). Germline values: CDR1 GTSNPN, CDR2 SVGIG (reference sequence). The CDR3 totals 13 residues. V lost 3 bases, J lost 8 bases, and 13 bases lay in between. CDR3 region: CAWSRGTAGELFF. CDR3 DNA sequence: TGTGCCTGGAGCCGGGGGACAGCGGGGGAGCTGTTTTTT.

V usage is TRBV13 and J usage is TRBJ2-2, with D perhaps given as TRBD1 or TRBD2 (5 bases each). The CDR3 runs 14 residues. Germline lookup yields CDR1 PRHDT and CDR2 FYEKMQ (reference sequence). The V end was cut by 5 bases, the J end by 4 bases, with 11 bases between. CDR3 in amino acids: CASSPSRGTGELFF. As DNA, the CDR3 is TGTGCCAGCAGCCCATCGAGGGGCACCGGGGAGCTGTTTTTT.

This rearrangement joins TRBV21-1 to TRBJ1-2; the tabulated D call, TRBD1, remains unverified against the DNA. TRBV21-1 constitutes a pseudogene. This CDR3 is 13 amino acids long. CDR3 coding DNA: TGTGCCAGCAGCATTGGGACAGGCTATGGCTACACCTTC. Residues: CASSIGTGYGYTF.

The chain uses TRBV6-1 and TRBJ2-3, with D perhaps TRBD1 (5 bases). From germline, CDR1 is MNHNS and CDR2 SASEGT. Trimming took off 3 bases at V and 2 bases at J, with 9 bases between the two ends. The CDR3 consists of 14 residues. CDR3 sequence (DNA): TGTGCCAGCAGTGATCAGGGTTACACAGATACGCAGTATTTT. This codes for CASSDQGYTDTQYF.